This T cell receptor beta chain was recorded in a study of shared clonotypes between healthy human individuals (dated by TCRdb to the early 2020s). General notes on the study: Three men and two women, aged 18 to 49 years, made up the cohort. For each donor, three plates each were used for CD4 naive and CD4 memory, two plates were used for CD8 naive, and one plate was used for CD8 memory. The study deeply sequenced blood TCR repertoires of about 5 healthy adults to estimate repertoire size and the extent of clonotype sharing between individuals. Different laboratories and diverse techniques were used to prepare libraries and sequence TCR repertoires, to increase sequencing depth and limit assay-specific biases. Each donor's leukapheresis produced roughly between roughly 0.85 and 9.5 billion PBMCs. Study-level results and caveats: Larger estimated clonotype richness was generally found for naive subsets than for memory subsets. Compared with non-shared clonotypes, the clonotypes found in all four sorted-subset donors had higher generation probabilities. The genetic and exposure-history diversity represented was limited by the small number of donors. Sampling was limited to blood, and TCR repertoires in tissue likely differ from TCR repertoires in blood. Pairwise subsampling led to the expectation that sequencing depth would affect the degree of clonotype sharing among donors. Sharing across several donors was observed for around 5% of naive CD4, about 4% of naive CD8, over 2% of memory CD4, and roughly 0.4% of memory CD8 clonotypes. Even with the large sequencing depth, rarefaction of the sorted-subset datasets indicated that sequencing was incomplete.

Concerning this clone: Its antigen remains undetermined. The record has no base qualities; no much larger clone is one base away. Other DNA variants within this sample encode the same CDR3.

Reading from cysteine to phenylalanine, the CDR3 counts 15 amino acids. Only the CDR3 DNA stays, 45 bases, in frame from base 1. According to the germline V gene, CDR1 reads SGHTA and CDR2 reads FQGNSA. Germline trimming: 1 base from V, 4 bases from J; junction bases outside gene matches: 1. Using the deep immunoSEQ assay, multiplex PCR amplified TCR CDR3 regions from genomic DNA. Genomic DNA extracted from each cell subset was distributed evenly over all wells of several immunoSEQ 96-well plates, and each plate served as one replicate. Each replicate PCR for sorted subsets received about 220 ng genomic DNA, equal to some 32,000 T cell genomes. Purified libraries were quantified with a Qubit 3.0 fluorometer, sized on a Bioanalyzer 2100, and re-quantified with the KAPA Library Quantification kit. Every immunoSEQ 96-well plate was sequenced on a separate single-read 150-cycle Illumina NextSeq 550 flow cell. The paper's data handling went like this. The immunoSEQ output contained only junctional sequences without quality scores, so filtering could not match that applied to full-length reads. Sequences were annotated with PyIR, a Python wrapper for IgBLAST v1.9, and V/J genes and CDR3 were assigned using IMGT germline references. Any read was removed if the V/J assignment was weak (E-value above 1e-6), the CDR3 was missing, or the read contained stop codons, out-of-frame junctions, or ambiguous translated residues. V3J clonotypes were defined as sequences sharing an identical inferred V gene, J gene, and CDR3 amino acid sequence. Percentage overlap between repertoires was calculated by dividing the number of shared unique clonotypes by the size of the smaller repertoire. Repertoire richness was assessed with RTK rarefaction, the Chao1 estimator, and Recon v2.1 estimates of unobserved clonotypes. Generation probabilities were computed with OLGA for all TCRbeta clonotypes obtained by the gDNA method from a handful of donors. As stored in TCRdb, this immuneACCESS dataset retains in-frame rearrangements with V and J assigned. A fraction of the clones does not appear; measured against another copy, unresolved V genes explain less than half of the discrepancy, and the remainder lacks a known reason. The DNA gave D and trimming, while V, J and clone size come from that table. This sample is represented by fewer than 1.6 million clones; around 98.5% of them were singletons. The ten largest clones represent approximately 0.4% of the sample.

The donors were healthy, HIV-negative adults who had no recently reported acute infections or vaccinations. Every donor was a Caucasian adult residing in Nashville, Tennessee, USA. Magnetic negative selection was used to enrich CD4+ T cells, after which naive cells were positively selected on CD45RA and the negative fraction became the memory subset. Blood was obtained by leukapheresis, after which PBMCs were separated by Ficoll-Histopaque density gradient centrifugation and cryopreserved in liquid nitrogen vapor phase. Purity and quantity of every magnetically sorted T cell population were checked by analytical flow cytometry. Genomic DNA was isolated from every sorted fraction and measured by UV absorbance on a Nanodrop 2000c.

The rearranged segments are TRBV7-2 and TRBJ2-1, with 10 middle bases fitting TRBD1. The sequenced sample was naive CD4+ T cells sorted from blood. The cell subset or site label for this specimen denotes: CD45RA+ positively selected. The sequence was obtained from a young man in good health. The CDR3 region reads CASSLGGQGYNEQFF. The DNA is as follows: TGTGCCAGCAGCTTAGGGGGACAGGGGTACAATGAGCAGTTCTTC.